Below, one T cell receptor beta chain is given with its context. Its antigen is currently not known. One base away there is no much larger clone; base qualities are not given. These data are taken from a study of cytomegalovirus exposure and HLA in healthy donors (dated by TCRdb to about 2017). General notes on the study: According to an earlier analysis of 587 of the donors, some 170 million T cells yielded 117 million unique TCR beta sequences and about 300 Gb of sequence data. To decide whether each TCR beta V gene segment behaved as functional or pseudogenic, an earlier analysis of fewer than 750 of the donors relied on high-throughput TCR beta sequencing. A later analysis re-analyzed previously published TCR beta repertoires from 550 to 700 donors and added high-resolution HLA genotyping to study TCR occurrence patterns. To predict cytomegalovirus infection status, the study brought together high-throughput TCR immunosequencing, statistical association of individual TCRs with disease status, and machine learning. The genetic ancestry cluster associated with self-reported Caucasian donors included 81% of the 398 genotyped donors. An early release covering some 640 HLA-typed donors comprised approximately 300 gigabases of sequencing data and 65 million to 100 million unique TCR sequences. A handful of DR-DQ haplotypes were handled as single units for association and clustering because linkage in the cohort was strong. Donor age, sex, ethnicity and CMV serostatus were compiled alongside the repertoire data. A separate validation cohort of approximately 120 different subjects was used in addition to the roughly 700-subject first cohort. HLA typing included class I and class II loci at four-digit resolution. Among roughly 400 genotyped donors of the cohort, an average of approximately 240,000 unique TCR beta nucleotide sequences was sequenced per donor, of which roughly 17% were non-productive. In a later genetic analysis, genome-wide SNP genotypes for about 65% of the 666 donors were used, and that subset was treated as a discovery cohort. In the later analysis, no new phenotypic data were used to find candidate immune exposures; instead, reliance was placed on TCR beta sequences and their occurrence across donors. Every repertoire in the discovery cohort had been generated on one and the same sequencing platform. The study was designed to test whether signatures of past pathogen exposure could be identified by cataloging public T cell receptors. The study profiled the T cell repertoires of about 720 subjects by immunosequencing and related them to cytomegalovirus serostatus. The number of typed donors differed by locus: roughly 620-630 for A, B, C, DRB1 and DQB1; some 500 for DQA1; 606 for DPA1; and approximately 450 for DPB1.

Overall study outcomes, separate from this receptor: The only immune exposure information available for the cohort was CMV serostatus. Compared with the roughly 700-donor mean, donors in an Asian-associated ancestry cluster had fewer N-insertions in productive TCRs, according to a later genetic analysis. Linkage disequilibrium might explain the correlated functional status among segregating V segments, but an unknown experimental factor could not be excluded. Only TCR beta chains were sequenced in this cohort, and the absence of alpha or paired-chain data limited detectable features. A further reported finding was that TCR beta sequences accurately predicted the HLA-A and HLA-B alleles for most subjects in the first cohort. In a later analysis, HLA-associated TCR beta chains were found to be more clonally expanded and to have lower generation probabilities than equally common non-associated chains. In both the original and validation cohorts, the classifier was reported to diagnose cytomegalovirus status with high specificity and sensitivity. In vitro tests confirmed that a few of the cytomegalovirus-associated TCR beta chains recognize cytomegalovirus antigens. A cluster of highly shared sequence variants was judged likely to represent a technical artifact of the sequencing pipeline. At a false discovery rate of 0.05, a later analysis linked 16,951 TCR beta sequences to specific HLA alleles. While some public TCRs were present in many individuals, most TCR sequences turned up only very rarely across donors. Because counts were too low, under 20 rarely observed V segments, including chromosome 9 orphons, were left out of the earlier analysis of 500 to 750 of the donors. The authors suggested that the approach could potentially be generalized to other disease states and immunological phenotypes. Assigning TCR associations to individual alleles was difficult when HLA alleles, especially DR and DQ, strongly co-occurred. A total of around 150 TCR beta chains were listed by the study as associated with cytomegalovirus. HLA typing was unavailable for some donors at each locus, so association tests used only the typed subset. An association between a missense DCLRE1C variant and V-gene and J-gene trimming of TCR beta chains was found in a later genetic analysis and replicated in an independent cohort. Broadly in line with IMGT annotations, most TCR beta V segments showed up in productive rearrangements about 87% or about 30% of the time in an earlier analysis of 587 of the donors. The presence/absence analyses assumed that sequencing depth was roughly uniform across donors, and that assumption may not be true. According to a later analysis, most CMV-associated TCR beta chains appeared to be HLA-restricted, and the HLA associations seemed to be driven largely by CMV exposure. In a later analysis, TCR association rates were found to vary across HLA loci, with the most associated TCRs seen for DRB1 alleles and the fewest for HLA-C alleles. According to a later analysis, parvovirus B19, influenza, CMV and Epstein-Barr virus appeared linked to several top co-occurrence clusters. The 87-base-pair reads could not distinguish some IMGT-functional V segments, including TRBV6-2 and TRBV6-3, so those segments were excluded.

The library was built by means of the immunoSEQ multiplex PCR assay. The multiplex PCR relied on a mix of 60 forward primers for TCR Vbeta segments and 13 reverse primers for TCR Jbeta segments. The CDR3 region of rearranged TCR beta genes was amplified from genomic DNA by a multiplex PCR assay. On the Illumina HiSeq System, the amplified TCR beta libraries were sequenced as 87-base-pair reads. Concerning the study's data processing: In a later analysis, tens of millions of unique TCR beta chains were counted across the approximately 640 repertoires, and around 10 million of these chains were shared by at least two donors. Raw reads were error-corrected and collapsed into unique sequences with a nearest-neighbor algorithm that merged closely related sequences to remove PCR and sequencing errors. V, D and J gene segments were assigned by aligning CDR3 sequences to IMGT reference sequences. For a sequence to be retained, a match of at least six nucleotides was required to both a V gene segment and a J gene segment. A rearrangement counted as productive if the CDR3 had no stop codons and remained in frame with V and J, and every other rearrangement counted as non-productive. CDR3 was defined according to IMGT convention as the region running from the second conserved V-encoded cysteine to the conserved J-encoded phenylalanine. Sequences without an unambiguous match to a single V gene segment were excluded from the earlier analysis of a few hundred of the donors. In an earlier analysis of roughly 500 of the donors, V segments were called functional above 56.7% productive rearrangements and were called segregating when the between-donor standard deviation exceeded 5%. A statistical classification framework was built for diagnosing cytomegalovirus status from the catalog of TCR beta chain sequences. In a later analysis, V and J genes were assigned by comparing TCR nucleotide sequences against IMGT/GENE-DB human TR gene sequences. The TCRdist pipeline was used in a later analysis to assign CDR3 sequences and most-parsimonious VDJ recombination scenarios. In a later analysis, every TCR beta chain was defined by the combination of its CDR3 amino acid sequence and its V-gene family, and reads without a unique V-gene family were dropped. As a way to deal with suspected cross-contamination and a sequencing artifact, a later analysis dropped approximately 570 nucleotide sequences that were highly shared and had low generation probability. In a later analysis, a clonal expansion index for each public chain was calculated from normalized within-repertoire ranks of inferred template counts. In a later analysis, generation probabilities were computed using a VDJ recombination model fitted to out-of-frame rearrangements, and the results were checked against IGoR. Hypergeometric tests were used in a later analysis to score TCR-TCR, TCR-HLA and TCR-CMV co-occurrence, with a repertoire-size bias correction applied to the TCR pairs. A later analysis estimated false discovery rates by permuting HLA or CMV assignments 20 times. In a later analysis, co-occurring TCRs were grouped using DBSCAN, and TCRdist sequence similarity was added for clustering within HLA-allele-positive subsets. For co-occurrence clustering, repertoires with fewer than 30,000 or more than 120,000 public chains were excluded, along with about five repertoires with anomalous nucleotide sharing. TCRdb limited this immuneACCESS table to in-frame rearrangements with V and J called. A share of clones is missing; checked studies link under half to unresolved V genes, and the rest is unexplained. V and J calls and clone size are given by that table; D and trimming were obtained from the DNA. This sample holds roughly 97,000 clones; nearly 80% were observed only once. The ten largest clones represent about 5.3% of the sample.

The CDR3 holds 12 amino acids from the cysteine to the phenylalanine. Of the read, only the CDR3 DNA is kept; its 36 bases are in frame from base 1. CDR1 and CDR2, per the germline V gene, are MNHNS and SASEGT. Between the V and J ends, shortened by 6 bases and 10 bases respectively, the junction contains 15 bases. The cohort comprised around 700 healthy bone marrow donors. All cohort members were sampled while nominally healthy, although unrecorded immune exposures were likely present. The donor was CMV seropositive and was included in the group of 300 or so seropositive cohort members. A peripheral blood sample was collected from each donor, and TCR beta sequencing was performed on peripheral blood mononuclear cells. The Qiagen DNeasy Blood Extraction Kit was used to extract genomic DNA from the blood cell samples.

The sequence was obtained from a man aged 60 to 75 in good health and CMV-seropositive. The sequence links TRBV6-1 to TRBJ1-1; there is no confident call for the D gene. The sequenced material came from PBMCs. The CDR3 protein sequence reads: CASRRTGLGAFF. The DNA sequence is TGTGCCAGCAGGAGGACTGGACTAGGAGCTTTCTTT.